The clone carrying this TCR beta chain was counted only a few times. Its antigen is undetermined. V was clipped by 8 bases and J by 5 bases, with 10 bases between them. The CDR3 sequence is 11 residues long. Germline-derived CDR1 and CDR2 are SQVTM and ANQGSEA. The data were obtained in a study of beta chain features in type 1 diabetes. About the research overall: Patients did not differ from healthy donors in age, gender or cell yield. General study results and limits: Shortening of TCRB CDR3s, moderate but significant, appeared in all four CD4+ subsets of Type 1 diabetes patients. Researchers caution that PCR might favor shorter templates, equally among patients and controls.

Donors underwent one heparinised blood draw, about 0.12 L on average. Expressed TCRB transcripts were sequenced, since all the RNA that had been isolated was reverse transcribed. Sequencing was performed with immunoSEQ multiplex PCR; in TCRdb, only in-frame clones are kept and a portion is missing. Among a few hundred thousand clones listed, around 10% were seen once. The clonotype was recovered from a man aged 30 to 45 with type 1 diabetes. The V call is TRBV29-1, the J call TRBJ2-1, with D possibly TRBD1 on 5 matching bases. Material: central memory CD4+ T cells from blood. The CDR3 reads CSLEGDNEQFF. The CDR3 bases are TGCAGCTTAGAAGGGGACAATGAGCAGTTCTTC.